A single sample is the source of the 15 T cell receptor beta chains below, sequenced in a study of vaccination and CD4 T cells after COVID-19. Each CDR3 protein gets one entry after TCRdb re-called the PCR reads with MiXCR. Among approximately 29,000 distinct CDR3 sequences listed, approximately 49% were seen once. Time point meaning: late sampling 161 to 241 days after vaccination in a few convalescent patients. The sample was CD4+ T cells from blood, taken about 7 months after SARS-CoV-2 vaccination. The receptors derive from a human donor who had recovered from COVID-19.

The chain couples TRBV10-3 to TRBJ1-1; 12 nucleotides agree with TRBD1. Germline V gene sequence: CDR1 ENHRY, CDR2 SYGVKD. The V segment lost 6 bases and the J segment 1 base; nucleotides outside the gene matches: 0. There are 14 residues in the CDR3. As DNA, the CDR3 is TGTGCCATCAGGGGACAGGGGGCGAACACTGAAGCTTTCTTT. The encoded protein is CAIRGQGANTEAFF.

The chain employs TRBV6-9 and TRBJ1-1; 9 nucleotides agree with TRBD1. The V and J ends lost 5 bases and 2 bases, in that order; junction bases with no gene match: 6. The CDR3 covers 15 residues. Looked up from germline, CDR1 is MNHGY and CDR2 is SVAAGI. In nucleotides, the CDR3 is TGTGCCAGCAGTCCAACGACAGGGGGTAACACTGAAGCTTTCTTT. Protein: CASSPTTGGNTEAFF.

The chain couples TRBV29-1 to TRBJ2-3; no reliable D call. Germline V lookup: CDR1 SQVTM, CDR2 ANQGSEA. This CDR3 comprises 12 residues. V lost 4 bases to trimming and J lost 0 bases, with 5 bases between them. CDR3 region: CSVGISTDTQYF. The CDR3 DNA sequence: TGCAGCGTTGGTATAAGCACAGATACGCAGTATTTT.

This clonotype has only one observation. This rearrangement joins TRBV4-2 to TRBJ2-2; D is undetermined. The CDR3 totals 13 residues. Trimming stripped 0 bases from V and 2 bases from J, with 1 base between. Germline values: CDR1 LGHNA, CDR2 YNFKEQ. The CDR3 loop is CASSQDNTGELFF. The CDR3 nucleotides are TGTGCCAGCAGCCAAGACAACACCGGGGAGCTGTTTTTT.

The chain recombines TRBV6-1 with TRBJ2-2; 8 bases fit TRBD1. Germline V gives CDR1 MNHNS, CDR2 SASEGT. CDR3 size: 13 residues. Trimming cost V 5 bases and J 6 bases; bases outside gene matches: 2. Here the CDR3 DNA reads TGTGCCAGCAGTCTGACAGGGGCCGGGGAGCTGTTTTTT. This translates into CASSLTGAGELFF.

This chain joins TRBV14 and TRBJ2-7; the D gene is possibly TRBD1 (5 bases). This CDR3 is built from 14 residues. The germline V and J ends were trimmed by 3 bases and 3 bases, with 12 bases remaining between them. The germline V gene has CDR1 SGHDN and CDR2 FVKESK. The CDR3 loop reads CASSHNTDSYEQYF. The CDR3 coding sequence is TGTGCCAGCAGCCACAATACCGACAGCTACGAGCAGTACTTC.

This sequence joins TRBV6-1 and TRBJ2-5, with D uncertain. Trimming removed 8 bases from V and 0 bases from J, with 7 bases in between. This CDR3 has 12 residues. Germline CDR1 reads MNHNS; CDR2 reads SASEGT. In DNA, the CDR3 is TGTGCCAGCGGACGGTACCAAGAGACCCAGTACTTC. Amino acid sequence: CASGRYQETQYF.

This clonotype was detected only a few times. The chain joins TRBV20-1 to TRBJ2-3; 15 nucleotides line up with TRBD2. With V trimmed by 5 bases and J by 2 bases, 5 bases remained unmatched. The length of the CDR3 is 16 residues. CDR1 and CDR2 (germline): DFQATT, SNEGSKA (reference sequence). CDR3: CSAGGLAGGNTDTQYF. Written as DNA, the CDR3 is TGCAGTGCTGGGGGACTAGCGGGAGGTAACACAGATACGCAGTATTTT.

The genes are TRBV19 and TRBJ2-3, with TRBD1 matching over 7 bases. J lost 6 bases, V lost 5 bases, and 17 bases had no gene match. The germline CDR1 and CDR2 sequences are LNHDA and SQIVND (reference sequence). The length of the CDR3 is 17 residues. The CDR3 DNA reads as TGTGCCAGTAGTGACACCCGCACAGGGGTAATGGGCGATACGCAGTATTTT. Translation gives CASSDTRTGVMGDTQYF.

The V and J genes are TRBV11-2 and TRBJ2-1; the D is unclear. Germline V gene lookup returns CDR1 SGHAT and CDR2 FQNNGV. With 1 base removed from V and 7 bases from J, the gap between germline ends came to 8 bases. This CDR3 has 13 residues. The CDR3 protein is CASSLGAPNEQFF. CDR3 nucleotide sequence: TGTGCCAGCAGCTTAGGAGCGCCGAATGAGCAGTTCTTC. Based on the CDR3 plus reference TRBV11-2 and TRBJ2-1, the full variable domain is EAGVAQSPRYKIIEKRQSVAFWCNPISGHATLYWYQQILGQGPKLLIQFQNNGVVDDSQLPKDRFSAERLKGVDSTLKIQPAKLEDSAVYLCASSLGAPNEQFFGPGTRLTVL.

The chain is built from TRBV7-3 and TRBJ2-5; TRBD1 matches at 11 bases. V shed 4 bases and J 5 bases; nucleotides not matched to a gene: 6. This CDR3 contains 15 residues. Germline lookup yields CDR1 SGHTA and CDR2 FQGTGA. CDR3 region: CASSSSGTGGETQYF. For the CDR3, the DNA is TGTGCCAGCAGCTCCTCCGGGACAGGGGGGGAGACCCAGTACTTC. Full variable domain (rest looked up from reference TRBV7-3 and TRBJ2-5): GAGVSQTPSNKVTEKGKYVELRCDPISGHTALYWYRQSLGQGPEFLIYFQGTGAADDSGLPNDRFFAVRPEGSVSTLKIQRTERGDSAVYLCASSSSGTGGETQYFGPGTRLLVL.

J is TRBJ2-5 and V is TRBV10-3, with 8 nucleotides matching TRBD1. Germline V gene data show CDR1 as ENHRY and CDR2 as SYGVKD. The CDR3 sequence is 15 residues long. V shed 4 bases and J 1 base; nucleotides not matched to a gene: 5. Here the CDR3 reads CAISARQGPQETQYF. For the CDR3, the DNA is TGTGCCATCAGTGCGAGACAGGGGCCCCAAGAGACCCAGTACTTC.

Within the sample, this clonotype is medium-sized. The rearrangement links TRBV6-1 to TRBJ2-2, with 9 bases fitting TRBD1. Trimming removed 1 base from V and 3 bases from J; junction bases left unmatched: 0. The length of the CDR3 is 15 residues. Per the germline V gene, CDR1 is MNHNS and CDR2 is SASEGT. The CDR3 loop reads CASSEGTGDTGELFF. CDR3 nucleotide sequence: TGTGCCAGCAGTGAAGGGACAGGGGACACCGGGGAGCTGTTTTTT.

The gene calls are TRBV28 and TRBJ1-3, with D possibly TRBD1 on 5 matching bases. This CDR3 is built from 13 residues. V lost 8 bases and J lost 9, with 17 bases in between. Germline assignment: CDR1 MDHEN and CDR2 SYDVKM. The CDR3 region is CASEQGPGGTIYF. In DNA form, the CDR3 reads TGTGCCAGCGAGCAGGGCCCCGGGGGCACCATATATTTT.

The chain couples TRBV21-1 to TRBJ2-7. TRBV21-1 represents a pseudogene. The CDR3 extends over 13 amino acids. The CDR3, as DNA: TGTGCCAGCGGAACATTTGGGTCCTACGAGCAGTACTTC. It specifies CASGTFGSYEQYF.